Listed here are 15 T cell receptor beta chains from one sample, sequenced in a study of blood T cell repertoires in COVID-19. The assay was immunoSEQ multiplex PCR, and TCRdb's table has in-frame clones only and misses some. The data contain approximately 69,000 clones, around 91% of them singletons. The specimen was peripheral blood. These receptors were collected from a man in his fifties with acute or convalescent COVID-19.

V is TRBV5-4 and J is TRBJ2-3; 14 bases match TRBD2. Germline CDR1 is SGHNT and CDR2 is YYREEE (reference sequence). Unmatched junction bases numbered 5, after V lost 0 bases and J lost 8 bases. The CDR3 loop spans 16 amino acids. The CDR3 loop reads CASSLGTSGRIGTQYF. CDR3 DNA sequence: TGTGCCAGCAGCTTGGGGACTAGCGGGAGGATCGGTACGCAGTATTTT.

This clone was detected once. The rearrangement joins TRBV6-5 to TRBJ2-1; 7 bases line up with TRBD2. J gave up 8 bases and V 6 bases, and 10 bases lay outside the gene matches. Looked up from germline, CDR1 is MNHEY and CDR2 is SVGAGI. There are 14 residues in the CDR3. The CDR3 loop is CASRGGGSSDEQFF. CDR3 bases: TGTGCCAGCAGGGGCGGGGGTTCTAGCGATGAGCAGTTCTTC.

The chain combines TRBV7-8 with TRBJ1-5, with 8 bases lining up with TRBD1. Trimming removed 1 base from V and 5 bases from J; junction bases left unmatched: 4. Germline lookup yields CDR1 SGHVS and CDR2 FQNEAQ. The CDR3 length is 15 residues. The CDR3 nucleotides read TGTGCCAGCAGCTTAGGGACAGGGTGGGATCAGCCCCAGCATTTT. This gives the protein CASSLGTGWDQPQHF.

The V and J genes are TRBV2 and TRBJ1-2, with TRBD1 as a possible D gene (5 bases). Germline CDR1 reads SNHLY; CDR2 reads FYNNEI. The V gene lost 9 bases and the J gene lost 0 bases, with 11 bases spanning the gap. This CDR3 contains 13 residues. The CDR3, as DNA: TGTGCCAGTCTCAGGGTTCCTAACTATGGCTACACCTTC. Amino acid sequence: CASLRVPNYGYTF.

The rearrangement links TRBV30 to TRBJ2-7; the match to TRBD1 covers 9 bases. Germline lookup yields CDR1 GTSNPN and CDR2 SVGIG (reference sequence). The CDR3 length is 14 residues. V was pared by 0 bases and J by 5 bases, with 5 bases of the junction left unmatched. The CDR3 coding sequence is TGTGCCTGGAGTGTACAGGGACAGGGCCACGAGCAGTACTTC. Its translation: CAWSVQGQGHEQYF.

V and J are TRBV11-2 and TRBJ2-7; no definite D call. Trimming cost V 1 base and J 7 bases, with 8 bases left between them. The CDR3 contains 12 residues. The germline V gene has CDR1 SGHAT and CDR2 FQNNGV. The CDR3: CASSLVRREQYF. In DNA form, the CDR3 reads TGTGCCAGCAGCTTAGTACGTCGGGAGCAGTACTTC.

The gene calls are TRBV5-4 and TRBJ2-7; tentative D call: TRBD2 (6 bases). The CDR3 consists of 15 residues. Trimming took 4 bases from V and 3 from J, leaving 17 bases between them. From germline, CDR1 is SGHNT and CDR2 YYREEE (reference sequence). CDR3 nucleotides: TGTGCCAGCAGCGGAACTTCGGGACTCCGCTACGAGCAGTACTTC. This codes for CASSGTSGLRYEQYF.

This CDR3 is CASSLVSGQGATDTQYF. DNA of the CDR3: TGTGCCAGCAGCTTAGTCTCGGGACAGGGGGCCACAGATACGCAGTATTTT. The chain joins TRBV11-2 to TRBJ2-3; 12 bases fit TRBD1. V trimming: 1 base; J trimming: 2 bases; junction bases outside the gene matches: 4. CDR1 is SGHAT, CDR2 FQNNGV, per germline. CDR3 size: 17 residues.

The count of this clone is one. The V gene is TRBV19, the J gene TRBJ1-2, with D hard to call. Trimming left V 3 bases short and J 2 bases short, with 13 bases between. The CDR3 sequence is 15 residues long. Germline V gene data show CDR1 as LNHDA and CDR2 as SQIVND (reference sequence). The CDR3, as DNA: TGTGCCAGTAGTATTAAGTTTGGGGAGAACTATGGCTACACCTTC. This sequence encodes CASSIKFGENYGYTF.

This chain links TRBV7-9 with TRBJ2-3; TRBD2 is a possible D gene (6 bases). Deletions cut 4 bases from V and 5 bases from J, with 22 bases between. Germline lookup yields CDR1 SEHNR and CDR2 FQNEAQ (reference sequence). This CDR3 contains 17 residues. The CDR3: CASSSDLYGSRVDTQYF. The CDR3 DNA reads as TGTGCCAGCAGCTCCGACCTCTACGGGAGTAGAGTAGATACGCAGTATTTT.

This clone appeared once. The CDR3 DNA is TGTGCCAGCAGCCGGACAGGGTCCACTGAAGCTTTCTTT. It yields the protein CASSRTGSTEAFF. The chain recombines TRBV7-8 with TRBJ1-1; 8 positions match TRBD1. The J segment lost 4 bases and the V segment lost 5 bases, leaving 3 bases of the junction unmatched. This CDR3 has 13 residues. Germline assignment: CDR1 SGHVS and CDR2 FQNEAQ.

The chain has TRBV3-1 (or the pseudogene TRBV3-2) and TRBJ2-2; TRBD2 matches at 12 bases. CDR3 length equals 15 residues. Germline V gene data show CDR1 as LGHDT and CDR2 as YNNKEL (reference sequence). V shed 6 bases and J 5 bases; nucleotides not matched to a gene: 4. The CDR3, as DNA: TGTGCCAGCAGAGAGACTAGCGGGAGAACCGGGGAGCTGTTTTTT. It specifies CASRETSGRTGELFF.

J is TRBJ1-2 and V is TRBV12-3 or TRBV12-4; 7 bases agree with TRBD1. The length of the CDR3 is 13 residues. The V gene end was trimmed by 7 bases and the J gene end by 2 bases; junction bases not matched to a gene: 4. The CDR3 reads CASTPGQNYGYTF. CDR3 bases: TGTGCCAGCACCCCGGGACAGAACTATGGCTACACCTTC.

The rearrangement joins TRBV5-5 to TRBJ2-3; TRBD1 agrees at 9 bases. The CDR3 is made up of 16 amino acids. The trim removed 3 bases at V and 5 bases at J, leaving 10 bases unmatched. Germline values: CDR1 SGHKS, CDR2 YYEKEE (reference sequence). The CDR3 spells CASSSLVGQGLDTQYF. DNA for the CDR3: TGTGCCAGCAGCTCTCTCGTGGGACAGGGATTAGATACGCAGTATTTT. Full variable domain (outside the CDR3, taken from reference TRBV5-5 and TRBJ2-3): DAGVTQSPTHLIKTRGQQVTLRCSPISGHKSVSWYQQVLGQGPQFIFQYYEKEERGRGNFPDRFSARQFPNYSSELNVNALLLGDSALYLCASSSLVGQGLDTQYFGPGTRLTVL.

The chain joins TRBV24-1 to TRBJ1-6; 7 bases line up with TRBD1. The CDR3 runs to 15 residues. CDR1 and CDR2 (germline): KGHDR, SFDVKD. Losses at the gene ends were 1 base for V and 10 bases for J; bases not matched to a gene: 6. The CDR3 protein is CATSDLDRADSPLHF. The CDR3 DNA reads TGTGCCACCAGTGATTTAGACAGGGCAGACTCACCCCTCCACTTT.